This T cell receptor (beta chain) was sequenced during a study of shared clonotypes between healthy human individuals. About this clone: Its antigen is as yet unknown.

There are 15 residues in the CDR3. Trimming cost V 8 bases and J 7 bases; bases outside gene matches: 14. Germline values: CDR1 MNHEY, CDR2 SMNVEV (reference sequence). Study findings and constraints: Between a few donors, naive CD4 clonotypes were shared at a level of around 5.1%. Clonotypes which were not shared had lower generation probabilities than clonotypes that all four donors shared.

Every immunoSEQ plate was one replicate of a subset's evenly spread DNA. Some clones are missing from TCRdb's copy, which holds only in-frame ones; the method was immunoSEQ multiplex PCR. The profile covers millions of clones, with about 92% appearing a single time and over 0.12% taken by the ten largest. The rearrangement joins TRBV27 to TRBJ1-2, with 9 bases fitting TRBD1. The sample consisted of naive CD4+ T cells sorted from blood. Stated subset: CD45RA+ positively selected. The source is a man younger than 30 in good health. CDR3 sequence reads: CASGNTPGQGPGYTF. CDR3 DNA: TGTGCCAGCGGAAATACTCCGGGACAGGGACCTGGCTACACCTTC.